One T cell receptor beta chain is described in this entry. Its antigen is unknown. TCRdb passed the 5' RACE reads through MiXCR, listing each CDR3 protein once. This sample has approximately 190,000 distinct CDR3 sequences, with 15% to 20% found just once. All donors were healthy, and all were Caucasian. This sample was included in a study of identical twins. Study-wide points: Compared with models, monozygotic twins showed more out-of-frame TCR alpha sharing.

This same sample was also taken into another study, of T cells expressing NK-cell markers. That paper adds: Several of the experiments relied on an anti-gamma-delta TCR antibody so that only alpha-beta TCR T cells were sorted. The same clonotypes also predominated in the CD3+CD56-NKG2C+ fraction of a handful of donors.

The sample consisted of CD8+ T cells sorted from blood. This clonotype was obtained from a woman aged 18 to 35 in good health.

The CDR3 loop is CASSFVGDSNTQYF. CDR3 coding DNA: TGTGCCAGCAGCTTCGTTGGTGACTCAAATACGCAGTATTTT. The rearrangement uses TRBV7-9 and TRBJ2-3, with D unresolved. The ends were cut back, 3 bases at V and 7 bases at J, with 14 bases in the middle. Germline CDR1 reads SEHNR; CDR2 reads FQNEAQ (reference sequence). This CDR3 is built from 14 residues.